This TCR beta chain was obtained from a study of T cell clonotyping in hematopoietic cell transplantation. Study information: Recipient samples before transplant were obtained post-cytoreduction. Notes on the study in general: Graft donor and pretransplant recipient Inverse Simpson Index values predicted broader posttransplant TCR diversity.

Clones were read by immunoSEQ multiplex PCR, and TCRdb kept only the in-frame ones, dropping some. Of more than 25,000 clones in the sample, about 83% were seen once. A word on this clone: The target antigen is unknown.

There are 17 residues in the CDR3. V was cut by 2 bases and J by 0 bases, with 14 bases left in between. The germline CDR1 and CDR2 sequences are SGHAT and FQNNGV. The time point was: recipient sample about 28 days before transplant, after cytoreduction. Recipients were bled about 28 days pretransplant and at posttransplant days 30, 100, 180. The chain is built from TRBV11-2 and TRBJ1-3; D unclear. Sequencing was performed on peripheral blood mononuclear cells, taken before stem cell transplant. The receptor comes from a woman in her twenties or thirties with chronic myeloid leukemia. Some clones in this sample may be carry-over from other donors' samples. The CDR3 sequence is CASSLSSGPSSGNTIYF. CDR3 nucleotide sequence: TGTGCCAGCAGCTTATCTAGCGGCCCCAGCTCTGGAAACACCATATATTTT.